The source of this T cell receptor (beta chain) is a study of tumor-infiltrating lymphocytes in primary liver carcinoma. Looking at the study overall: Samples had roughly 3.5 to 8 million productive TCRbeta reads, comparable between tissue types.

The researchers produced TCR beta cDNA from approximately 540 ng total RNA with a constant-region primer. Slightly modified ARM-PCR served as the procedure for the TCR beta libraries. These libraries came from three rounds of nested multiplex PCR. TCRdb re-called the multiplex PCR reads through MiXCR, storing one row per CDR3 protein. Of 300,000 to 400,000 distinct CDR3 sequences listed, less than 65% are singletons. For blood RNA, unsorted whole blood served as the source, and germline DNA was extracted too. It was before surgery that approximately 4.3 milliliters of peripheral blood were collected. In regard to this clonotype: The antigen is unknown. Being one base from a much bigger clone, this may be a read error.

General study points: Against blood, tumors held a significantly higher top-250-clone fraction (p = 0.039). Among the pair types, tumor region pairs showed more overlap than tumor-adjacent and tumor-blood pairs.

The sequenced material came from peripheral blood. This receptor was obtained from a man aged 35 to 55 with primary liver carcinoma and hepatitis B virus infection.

The CDR3 DNA follows: TGTGCCAGTGGACAGGGAACATCCTACGAGCATTACTTC. This encodes CASGQGTSYEHYF. V and J are TRBV6-5 and TRBJ2-7, with TRBD1 matching 8 bases. There are 13 residues in the CDR3. CDR1 is MNHEY and CDR2 is SVGAGI in the germline V gene.